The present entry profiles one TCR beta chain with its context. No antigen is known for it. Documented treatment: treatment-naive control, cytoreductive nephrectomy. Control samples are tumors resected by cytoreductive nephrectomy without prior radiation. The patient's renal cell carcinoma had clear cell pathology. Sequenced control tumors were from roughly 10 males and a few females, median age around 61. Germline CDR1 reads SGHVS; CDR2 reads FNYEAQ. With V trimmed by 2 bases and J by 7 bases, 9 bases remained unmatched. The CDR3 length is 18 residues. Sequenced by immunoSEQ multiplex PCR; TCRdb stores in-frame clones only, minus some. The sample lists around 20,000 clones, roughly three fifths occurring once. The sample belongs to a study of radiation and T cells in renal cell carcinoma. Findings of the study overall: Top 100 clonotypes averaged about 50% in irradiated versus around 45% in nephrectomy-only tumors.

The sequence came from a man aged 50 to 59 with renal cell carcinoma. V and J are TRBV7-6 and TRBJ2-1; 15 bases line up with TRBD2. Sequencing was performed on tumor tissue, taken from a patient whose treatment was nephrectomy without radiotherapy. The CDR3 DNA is TGTGCCAGCAGCTTACACCCGGGACTAGCGGGGGGAAAGAATGAGCAGTTCTTC. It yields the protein CASSLHPGLAGGKNEQFF. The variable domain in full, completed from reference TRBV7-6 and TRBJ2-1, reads GAGVSQSPRYKVTKRGQDVALRCDPISGHVSLYWYRQALGQGPEFLTYFNYEAQQDKSGLPNDRFSAERPEGSISTLTIQRTEQRDSAMYRCASSLHPGLAGGKNEQFFGPGTRLTVL.